Reported below is one TCR beta chain. No antigen is known for it. Base-call qualities are not available, and no considerably larger clone is one nucleotide away. This sample stems from a study of cytomegalovirus exposure and HLA in healthy donors (dated by TCRdb to 2016 to 2017). For context, the study as a whole: According to an earlier analysis of several hundred of the donors, about 179 million T cells yielded 117 million unique TCR beta sequences and about 300 Gb of sequence data. All discovery cohort repertoires had been generated using a single sequencing platform. On average, roughly 200,000 unique TCR beta nucleotide sequences were sequenced per donor among about 400 genotyped donors of the cohort, with 15% to 20% of those sequences being non-productive. Of the 300 to 400 genotyped donors, 65% to 90% fell in the genetic ancestry cluster associated with self-reported Caucasian donors. The number of typed donors differed by locus: roughly 620-630 for A, B, C, DRB1 and DQB1; roughly 510 for DQA1; 606 for DPA1; and around 450 for DPB1. High-throughput TCR immunosequencing, statistical association of individual TCRs with disease status, and machine learning were combined to predict cytomegalovirus infection status. The study aimed to test whether signatures of past pathogen exposure could be identified by cataloging public T cell receptors. In a later analysis, previously published TCR beta repertoires from 600 to 850 donors were re-analyzed and high-resolution HLA genotyping was added so that TCR occurrence patterns could be studied. In addition to the first cohort of 500 to 850 subjects, a separate validation cohort of over 90 different subjects was used. Donor age, sex, ethnicity and CMV serostatus were compiled alongside the repertoire data. Approximately 330 gigabases of sequencing data and roughly 80 million unique TCR sequences made up an early release that covered 500 to 650 HLA-typed donors. In a later genetic analysis, genome-wide SNP genotypes for about 55% of the roughly 670 donors were used, and that subset was treated as a discovery cohort. The study used immunosequencing to profile the T cell repertoires of approximately 640 subjects and linked those repertoires to cytomegalovirus serostatus. In an earlier analysis of more than 550 of the donors, high-throughput TCR beta sequencing was used to judge whether each TCR beta V gene segment behaved as functional or pseudogenic. Class I and class II HLA loci were covered by the typing at four-digit resolution. Because of strong linkage in the cohort, roughly five DR-DQ haplotypes were treated as single units for association and clustering. The later analysis used no new phenotypic data to find candidate immune exposures, relying instead on TCR beta sequences and their occurrence across donors.

Overall study results and their limits: A group of highly shared sequence variants was considered likely to be a technical artifact of the sequencing pipeline. A later analysis found that most CMV-associated TCR beta chains appeared HLA-restricted, with HLA associations seemingly driven largely by CMV exposure. Broadly in line with IMGT annotations, most TCR beta V segments showed up in productive rearrangements about 87% or about 30% of the time in an earlier analysis of a few hundred of the donors. A further reported finding was that TCR beta sequences accurately predicted the HLA-A and HLA-B alleles for most subjects in the first cohort. The presence/absence analyses assumed that sequencing depth was roughly uniform across donors, and that assumption may not be true. Immune exposure information for the cohort was limited to CMV serostatus. Compared with equally common non-associated chains, HLA-associated TCR beta chains in a later analysis were more clonally expanded and had lower generation probabilities. A later genetic analysis reported fewer N-insertions in productive TCRs among donors in an Asian-associated ancestry cluster than the roughly 720-donor mean. In the study, some 160 TCR beta chains were listed as associated with cytomegalovirus. Most TCR sequences were observed very rarely across donors, whereas some public TCRs were present in many individuals. In both the original and validation cohorts, the classifier was reported to diagnose cytomegalovirus status with high specificity and sensitivity. An association between a missense DCLRE1C variant and V-gene and J-gene trimming of TCR beta chains was found in a later genetic analysis and replicated in an independent cohort. Because some donors lacked HLA typing at each locus, the association tests relied only on the typed subset. In a later analysis, the rate of TCR association differed among HLA loci, with DRB1 alleles having the most associated TCRs and HLA-C alleles having the fewest. Assigning TCR associations to individual alleles was difficult when HLA alleles, especially DR and DQ, strongly co-occurred. Several of the top co-occurrence clusters appeared to be linked to parvovirus B19, influenza, CMV and Epstein-Barr virus, according to a later analysis. Because counts were too low, about 18 rarely observed V segments, including chromosome 9 orphons, were excluded from the earlier analysis of a few hundred of the donors. In a later analysis, 16,951 TCR beta sequences were associated with specific HLA alleles at a false discovery rate of 0.05. Correlated functional status among segregating V segments might reflect linkage disequilibrium, but an unknown experimental factor could not be ruled out. The cohort was sequenced for TCR beta chains only, and without alpha or paired-chain data the features that could be detected were limited. According to the authors, the approach could potentially be generalized to other disease states and immunological phenotypes. A few of the identified cytomegalovirus-associated TCR beta chains were confirmed in vitro to be specific for cytomegalovirus antigens.

The cohort comprised fewer than 700 healthy bone marrow donors. All cohort members were sampled while nominally healthy, although unrecorded immune exposures were likely present. The donor was CMV seropositive and belonged to the group of 250 to 300 seropositive cohort members. Each donor provided a peripheral blood sample, and peripheral blood mononuclear cells were used for TCR beta sequencing. Genomic DNA was extracted from the blood cell samples with the Qiagen DNeasy Blood Extraction Kit. Receptors were amplified or captured by the immunoSEQ multiplex PCR assay. The multiplex PCR relied on a mix of 60 forward primers for TCR Vbeta segments and 13 reverse primers for TCR Jbeta segments. The CDR3 region of rearranged TCR beta genes was amplified from genomic DNA by a multiplex PCR assay. On the Illumina HiSeq System, the amplified TCR beta libraries were sequenced as 87-base-pair reads. As for the authors' bioinformatics: A later analysis tallied 75 million to 95 million unique TCR beta chains across the 600 to 700 repertoires, and about 10 million of those chains were shared by two or more donors. Raw reads were error-corrected and collapsed into unique sequences with a nearest-neighbor algorithm that merged closely related sequences to remove PCR and sequencing errors. Alignment of CDR3 sequences to IMGT reference sequences was used to assign V, D and J gene segments. Each retained sequence needed at least a six-nucleotide match to both a V gene segment and a J gene segment. Rearrangements were called productive when the CDR3 lacked stop codons and stayed in frame with V and J; all others were non-productive. Following IMGT convention, CDR3 was defined as the stretch from the second conserved V-encoded cysteine to the conserved J-encoded phenylalanine. Sequences without an unambiguous match to a single V gene segment were excluded from the earlier analysis of 587 of the donors. In an earlier analysis of 500 to 750 of the donors, V segments were called functional above 56.7% productive rearrangements and were called segregating when the between-donor standard deviation exceeded 5%. A statistical classification framework was developed to diagnose cytomegalovirus status using the catalog of TCR beta chain sequences. V and J gene assignment, in a later analysis, came from comparing TCR nucleotide sequences with IMGT/GENE-DB human TR gene sequences. A later analysis assigned CDR3 sequences and most-parsimonious VDJ recombination scenarios with the TCRdist pipeline. A later analysis defined each TCR beta chain by its CDR3 amino acid sequence plus V-gene family, and excluded reads lacking a unique V-gene family. A later analysis removed 500 to 600 highly shared, low-generation-probability nucleotide sequences to deal with suspected cross-contamination and a sequencing artifact. In a later analysis, a clonal expansion index was calculated for each public chain from normalized within-repertoire ranks of inferred template counts. In a later analysis, generation probabilities were computed with a VDJ recombination model fitted to out-of-frame rearrangements, and the resulting probabilities were checked against IGoR. In a later analysis, TCR-TCR, TCR-HLA and TCR-CMV co-occurrence was scored with hypergeometric tests, and a repertoire-size bias correction was applied to TCR pairs. False discovery rates were estimated in a later analysis by permuting HLA or CMV assignments 20 times. In a later analysis, co-occurring TCRs were grouped using DBSCAN, with TCRdist sequence similarity added in when clustering inside HLA-allele-positive subsets. Co-occurrence clustering excluded repertoires with fewer than 30,000 or more than 120,000 public chains, plus five with anomalous nucleotide sharing. Imported from immuneACCESS, the table was reduced by TCRdb to in-frame sequences with V and J called. These copies leave out some clones; in studies compared against another copy, an unresolved V gene accounts for under half, and the cause of the remainder is not known. Clone size and V and J calls were adopted from that table, with D and trimming inferred from the DNA. This sample has about 150,000 clones in its table, and about 9.1% of those were observed once. The top ten clonotypes cover roughly 6.4% of the sample.

This clonotype originated in a woman between 40 and 50 years old in good health and CMV-seropositive. Source material: PBMCs.

The CDR3 reads CASSKNRGPEAFF. The DNA is as follows: TGTGCCAGTAGTAAAAACAGGGGCCCTGAAGCTTTCTTT. The rearranged segments are TRBV19 and TRBJ1-1; TRBD1 fits 7 bases in the junction. The CDR3 sequence holds 13 residues, the cysteine and phenylalanine included. Solely the CDR3 DNA is kept, with 39 bases framed from the first base. In the germline V gene (reference sequence), CDR1 corresponds to LNHDA and CDR2 to SQIVND. Unmatched junction bases come to 5, with V trimmed by 4 bases and J by 6 bases.